This T cell receptor beta chain was sequenced during a study of regulatory T cells in long-lasting Graves disease. Overall study results and limits: Possibly, too few samples lowered accuracy. TRBV28, TRBJ1-2 and TRBJ2-5 emerged as the favored segments in persistent disease.

Time point in this sample: persistent/refractory GD, antithyroid drugs over 5 years with positive TRAb. PBMC RNA served as the TCR library source. V was pared by 0 bases and J by 0 bases, with 9 bases between. Germline CDR1 SGHAT, CDR2 FQNNGV. This CDR3 spans 15 amino acids. Building the TCR beta libraries relied on iRepertoire HTBI primers, and CDR3 regions underwent Arm-PCR. TCRdb used MiXCR to reprocess the multiplex PCR reads, holding one entry per CDR3 protein. Of around 510,000 distinct CDR3 sequences in the sample, roughly 20% were seen once. This clonotype has at least ten counts. Its target is unknown.

The specimen was peripheral blood mononuclear cells (PBMCs), collected when the disease was refractory, from a patient treated with antithyroid drugs. The receptor was isolated from a female donor with Graves disease. The V gene is TRBV11-2, the J gene TRBJ2-7; no reliable D call. The CDR3 sequence is CASSLDLPSSYEQYF. The CDR3 nucleotides read TGTGCCAGCAGCTTAGATCTTCCCAGCTCCTACGAGCAGTACTTC. Full variable domain (rest looked up from reference TRBV11-2 and TRBJ2-7): EAGVAQSPRYKIIEKRQSVAFWCNPISGHATLYWYQQILGQGPKLLIQFQNNGVVDDSQLPKDRFSAERLKGVDSTLKIQPAKLEDSAVYLCASSLDLPSSYEQYFGPGTRLTVT.